A single sample is the source of the 8 T cell receptor beta chains below, sequenced in a study of regulatory T cells in long-lasting Graves disease. Library construction for TCR beta used iRepertoire HTBI primers and Arm-PCR of CDR3 regions. TCRdb independently ran MiXCR on the multiplex PCR reads; one entry per CDR3 protein. The sample shows hundreds of thousands of distinct CDR3 sequences, around 16% of them seen only once. The time point: newly diagnosed GD, antithyroid drugs for less than 3 months. PBMC-extracted RNA yielded the TCR library. The sequencing here drew on peripheral blood mononuclear cells (PBMCs), taken at new diagnosis, from a patient treated with antithyroid drugs. The receptors were sampled from a female donor with Graves disease.

The table lists this clonotype with many counts. The chain uses TRBV2 and TRBJ1-1, with D maybe TRBD1 (5 bases). Per the germline V gene, CDR1 is SNHLY and CDR2 is FYNNEI. This CDR3 has 13 amino acids. V dropped 7 bases and J dropped 5 bases, with 14 bases sitting between them. The CDR3 DNA is TGTGCCAGCACCCCCCAGGGAGGGACTGAAGCTTTCTTT. It yields the protein CASTPQGGTEAFF.

This clonotype was counted ten times or more. V gene TRBV12-3 or TRBV12-4 combines with J gene TRBJ2-2, with D maybe TRBD2 (5 bases). This CDR3 has 16 residues. V was clipped by 6 bases and J by 3 bases, with 17 bases between them. CDR3 sequence: CASRPGRTGHTGELFF. CDR3 in DNA: TGTGCCAGCAGGCCCGGACGGACTGGACACACCGGGGAGCTGTTTTTT.

This clonotype was observed a handful of times. This chain joins TRBV6-5 and TRBJ2-1; TRBD1 agrees at 7 bases. V was clipped by 2 bases and J by 7 bases; unmatched bases: 5. This CDR3 comprises 14 residues. Germline CDR1 and CDR2: MNHEY and SVGAGI. The chain's CDR3 is CASSYPPGGNEQFF. DNA of the CDR3: TGTGCCAGCAGTTACCCCCCAGGGGGTAATGAGCAGTTCTTC.

This clonotype was found many times. The V gene is TRBV5-1, the J gene TRBJ2-2; 9 bases align to TRBD1. The CDR3 totals 17 residues. Germline CDR1 is SGHRS and CDR2 is YFSETQ. V dropped 3 bases and J dropped 4; count of bases not matched to a gene: 10. The CDR3 here is CASSWGPGTGLTGELFF. CDR3 in DNA: TGCGCCAGCAGCTGGGGACCCGGGACAGGGCTCACCGGGGAGCTGTTTTTT.

The chain carries TRBV9 and TRBJ2-2; D is unclear. The V gene's germline CDR1 is SGDLS and CDR2 YYNGEE. CDR3 length: 16 residues. V lost 1 base to trimming and J lost 0 bases, with 10 bases between them. In DNA form, the CDR3 reads TGTGCCAGCAGCGTACCGGTGGAGACGAACACCGGGGAGCTGTTTTTT. It is translated as CASSVPVETNTGELFF.

This clonotype occurred many times. The chain carries TRBV6-1 and TRBJ2-7; 10 bases agree with TRBD1. J lost 1 base, V lost 6 bases, and 6 bases had no gene match. The germline gives CDR1 MNHNS, CDR2 SASEGT. The CDR3 extends over 15 amino acids. The CDR3 reads CASRHGQGVSYEQYF. CDR3 nucleotides: TGTGCCAGCAGGCACGGACAGGGGGTTTCCTACGAGCAGTACTTC.

This clonotype has a count of ten or more. The chain is built from TRBV20-1 and TRBJ2-5; D call uncertain. The ends were cut back, 2 bases at V and 1 base at J, with 8 bases in the middle. The CDR3 length is 13 residues. CDR1 DFQATT and CDR2 SNEGSKA come from the germline V gene (reference sequence). The CDR3 coding sequence is TGCAGTGCTAGACGGCAGTCCCAAGAGACCCAGTACTTC. Translating it yields CSARRQSQETQYF.

A few counts support this clonotype. This sequence joins TRBV12-3 or TRBV12-4 and TRBJ2-7, with 12 bases fitting TRBD2. V was pared by 6 bases and J by 2 bases, with 5 bases of the junction left unmatched. The CDR3 is made up of 15 amino acids. In DNA form, the CDR3 reads TGTGCCAGCAGCCAGACTAGCGGGAGCACCTACGAGCAGTACTTC. Translated, it gives CASSQTSGSTYEQYF.